This entry concerns a single T cell receptor beta chain. This clonotype came up many times. The antigen it recognizes is unknown. Germline is not matched at one junction end, which may reflect a read error. The hyperthyroidism patients were between 18 and 65 years old and newly diagnosed, with a disease duration of less than 2 months. Patients with uncontrolled infections, other autoimmune diseases, pregnancy or lactation were excluded. Diagnoses were established on the basis of clinical symptoms, serum thyroxine and TRAb, thyroid ultrasound, and orbital computed tomography. Blood from progressor patients was drawn when they were first diagnosed with hyperthyroidism, before any ophthalmopathy symptoms appeared. Ficoll-Paque density gradient centrifugation was used to isolate PBMCs from 10 ml of fresh peripheral blood. Patients classed as progressors first received a Graves' hyperthyroidism diagnosis and then went on to develop ophthalmopathy during follow-up. Total RNA was extracted using Trizol reagent, and RNA quality was assessed on an Agilent 2100 Bioanalyzer.

The TCR beta CDR3 regions were amplified from RNA transcripts. For the first round of RT-PCR on the TCR CDR3, the HTBI primer set was used together with the Qiagen OneStep RT-PCR kit. Libraries were constructed in a second round of multiplex PCR, after which size selection and purification were carried out. The libraries were sequenced on an Illumina HiSeq2000 using paired-end 100 bp reads. Concerning the study's data processing: Raw data were processed with SOAPnuke, discarding reads with adapters, uncalled bases, mean Phred below 15, or no exact constant-primer or identifier match. High-quality paired reads were merged using COPE v1.2.5, and each unique nucleotide sequence was defined as a clonotype. Clonotypes were aligned to IMGT TRBV, TRBD and TRBJ reference segments using MiTCR v1.1. Only V-J combinations with frequency above 0.0001, covering about 99% of repertoires, were analysed. A TCS score was defined as the ratio of F50 (clonal expansion) to E x V (chaos), with BLOSUM62-based TCRdist applied between CDR3 peptides within each V-J. Welch's t-statistics and random forest reduced around 550 V-J features to about 13, which were used in a naive Bayes classifier (R e1071). In-frame beta chains were kept once TCRdb had trimmed the public reads at Q25 with fastp and called clones with MiXCR. One record per CDR3 amino acid sequence lists the most common genes and DNA. TCRdb's processing, not the study's, gives the V and J calls here. Present in this sample are around 700,000 distinct CDR3 sequences, approximately 19% of which were seen just once. The ten largest clones take up roughly 17% of the sample.

CDR1 and CDR2 were assigned from the germline V gene (reference sequence) as SSHAT and FNYEAQ. Measured from the cysteine to the phenylalanine, the CDR3 is 16 residues long. The sequence is cut down to CDR3 DNA, 48 bases in frame from base 1. The source of the sample is a study of T cells in Graves' hyperthyroidism and ophthalmopathy (dated by TCRdb to about 2019). Looking at the study overall: Peripheral blood samples were taken at initial diagnosis, before any treatment was given. Once sampling was done, hyperthyroidism patients were given methimazole at a starting dose of 30 mg daily, whereas ophthalmopathy patients were given high-dose intravenous methylprednisolone. For training and testing, the 100 or so patients in the discovery cohort were randomly divided in a 7:3 ratio. The paper describes TCR Vbeta CDR3 sequencing of 140 or so peripheral blood samples, made up of 43 ophthalmopathy patients, approximately 73 hyperthyroidism patients and about 17 progressor patients. To identify distinguishing TCR V-J signatures, a discovery cohort of 90 to 100 patients was used, comprising 40 to 45 with Graves' ophthalmopathy and some 60 with stable Graves' hyperthyroidism. Prospective prediction of ophthalmopathy was tested in an independent validation cohort of fewer than 20 hyperthyroidism patients and 15 to 17 patients who later progressed to ophthalmopathy. The study also compared thyroid tissue and blood T-cell repertoires from about six Graves' hyperthyroidism patients. The paper's findings and limits, for the study overall: In validation, the model predicted progression to ophthalmopathy with over 60% sensitivity and roughly 75% specificity, a median of approximately 6.7 months before onset. Blood samples also contained most of the expanded thyroid clonotypes (frequency above 0.001), which suggests that blood repertoires may reflect thyroid immune responses. No statistical method was used to set the sample size in advance, and investigators knew the group allocation. A model built on a 13 V-J signature distinguished ophthalmopathy from stable hyperthyroidism, reaching around 88% sensitivity and around 81% specificity in cross-validation and 80%/75% in testing.

The clonotype comes from a woman in her 50s with Graves' hyperthyroidism that later progressed to Graves' ophthalmopathy. The V gene is TRBV7-7 and the J gene is TRBJ2-2; a tentative D call is TRBD2 (6 bases match). The specimen was blood. The DNA sequence follows: TGTGCTAGCAGCCGTGCCGGGGGACGGGGCACCGGGGAGCTGTTTTTT. Its coded protein is CASSRAGGRGTGELFF.